The 27 T cell receptor beta chains reported below all come from one sample, sequenced in a study of tumor and adjacent non-tumor tissue in lung cancer. Three rounds of nested PCR, following a modified ARM-PCR protocol, produced the TCRbeta library. TCRdb fed the multiplex PCR reads into MiXCR, producing one record per CDR3 protein. The sample carries around 70,000 distinct CDR3 sequences, approximately 73% recorded once. The template was RNA from unsorted bulk tissue. Source material: lung tumor tissue. The receptor set was obtained from a man aged 55 to 69 with non-small cell lung cancer.

This clonotype was picked up one time. A read error may account for a junction end that differs from germline. The V gene is TRBV20-1, the J gene TRBJ2-7; D may be TRBD1 (5 bases). The CDR3 is 15 residues long. Germline assignment: CDR1 DFQATT and CDR2 SNEGSKA (reference sequence). The CDR3 sequence is CNARDRDRSSYEQYF. The CDR3 DNA reads TGCAATGCTAGAGATCGCGACAGAAGCTCCTACGAGCAGTACTTC.

CDR3 DNA sequence: TGTGCCAGCAGCTTAACTGGGGAGGGCTACGAGCAGTACTTC. Translating gives CASSLTGEGYEQYF. This chain joins TRBV7-8 and TRBJ2-7; TRBD2 matches 7 bases. The CDR3 covers 14 residues. The V gene end was trimmed by 2 bases and the J gene end by 3 bases; junction bases not matched to a gene: 4. Germline V gives CDR1 SGHVS, CDR2 FQNEAQ.

This chain uses TRBV20-1 with TRBJ2-5; D is uncertain. Trimming removed 3 bases from V and 12 bases from J, with 17 bases in between. The germline V gene encodes CDR1 DFQATT and CDR2 SNEGSKA (reference sequence). This CDR3 has 12 amino acids. The CDR3 DNA is TGCAGTGCTAGGGAACAGATCCAGGCCAAGTACTTC. This gives the protein CSAREQIQAKYF.

Concerning this clonotype: Relative to the germline gene, one junction end is altered; a read error may explain this. This rearrangement joins TRBV29-1 to TRBJ2-7, with 7 nucleotides matching TRBD2. The CDR3 consists of 17 residues. Per the germline V gene, CDR1 is SQVTM and CDR2 is ANQGSEA. CDR3 sequence reads: CSIEDRSSGPSSYEQYF. CDR3 in DNA: TGCAGCATTGAAGATAGGTCTAGCGGACCAAGCTCCTACGAGCAGTACTTC.

This clonotype was observed a handful of times. Just one base apart from a much larger clone, this may be a read error. The rearrangement links TRBV10-3 to TRBJ2-7; 9 bases map to TRBD1. This CDR3 contains 15 residues. Germline CDR1 reads ENHRY; CDR2 reads SYGVKD. CDR3 DNA: TGTGTCATCAGTAAACCGGACAGGGGTACCTACGAGCAGTACTTC. This translates into CVISKPDRGTYEQYF.

This clonotype was seen a few times. A much larger clone is a single base away; this may be a read error. The V and J genes are TRBV6-1 and TRBJ2-7; 7 bases map to TRBD2. Trimming cost V 0 bases and J 6 bases; bases outside gene matches: 8. The CDR3 is 15 amino acids. Germline V gene data show CDR1 as MNHNS and CDR2 as SASEGT. CDR3 in amino acids: CASSEAGGSRSEQYF. The CDR3 DNA reads TGTGCCAGCAGTGAAGCGGGAGGGTCACGGAGCGAGCAGTACTTC.

This CDR3 is CAWSVVETIEDTQYF. The CDR3 region has the DNA TGTGCCTGGAGTGTTGTGGAGACTATCGAAGATACGCAGTATTTT. The V gene is TRBV30, the J gene TRBJ2-3, with a weak D call TRBD2 (5 bases). The CDR3 sequence is 15 residues long. Germline V gene data show CDR1 as GTSNPN and CDR2 as SVGIG (reference sequence). V was cut by 0 bases and J by 5 bases, with 15 bases left in between.

Notes on this clonotype: At one end the junction does not follow the germline gene, possibly because of a read error. This chain uses TRBV6-1 with TRBJ1-3, with no clear D. The CDR3 has 17 residues. From germline, CDR1 is MNHNS and CDR2 SASEGT. The CDR3 DNA follows: TGTGCCAGCAGTGATGCTACGTACAGCCGCTCTGGAAACACCACATATTTT. Translated, it gives CASSDATYSRSGNTTYF.

This clonotype was seen more than once but under ten times. This may arise from a read error, as a much more abundant clone is one base away. This chain connects TRBV5-4 to TRBJ2-2; maybe TRBD2 (5 bases). Per the germline V gene, CDR1 is SGHNT and CDR2 is YYREEE (reference sequence). This CDR3 region has 13 residues. CDR3 amino acids: CASSFGVTGELIF. The CDR3 coding sequence is TGTGCCAGCAGCTTCGGGGTGACCGGGGAGCTGATTTTT.

A note on this clonotype: A read error may account for a junction end that differs from germline. The rearrangement joins TRBV7-8 to TRBJ2-1, with D unclear. The CDR3 runs to 14 residues. CDR1 is SGHVS and CDR2 is FQNEAQ in the germline V gene. The CDR3 nucleotides are TGTGCCAGCAGCTTAGAAGGTTCCTACAATGACCAGTTCTTC. Translating it yields CASSLEGSYNDQFF.

As for this clonotype: A much larger clone lies a single base off, so this may be a read error. The chain carries TRBV5-4 and TRBJ1-3; tentatively, D is TRBD1 (5 bases). This CDR3 spans 16 amino acids. Per the germline V gene, CDR1 is SGHNT and CDR2 is YYREEE (reference sequence). CDR3 protein: CVSSSGSGSTGNTIYF. DNA of the CDR3: TGTGTCAGCAGCTCTGGGTCAGGGTCTACTGGAAACACCATATATTTT.

By sample fraction, this clonotype is medium-sized. V is TRBV6-2 or TRBV6-3 and J is TRBJ2-1, with TRBD2 matching over 7 bases. This CDR3 is built from 13 residues. The ends lost 0 bases at V and 10 bases at J; junction bases unmatched: 3. Germline loops: CDR1 MNHEY, CDR2 SVGEGT. In DNA, the CDR3 is TGTGCCAGCAGTTACTCGCAGGGAGGGGAGCAGTTCTTC. Amino acid sequence: CASSYSQGGEQFF.

The rearrangement links TRBV6-5 to TRBJ2-7; TRBD1 agrees at 7 bases. This CDR3 region has 13 residues. V lost 2 bases, J lost 9 bases, and 7 bases stayed unmatched. CDR1 and CDR2 from the germline V gene are MNHEY and SVGAGI. In DNA form, the CDR3 reads TGTGCCAGCAGTTACGGTCGGGACAGTGGGCAGTACTTC. Amino acids: CASSYGRDSGQYF.

This clonotype has only a few counts. A read error may explain this, as a much larger clone is one base away. The V gene is TRBV20-1, the J gene TRBJ2-7, with a possible D match to TRBD1 (5 bases). The ends were cut back, 6 bases at V and 8 bases at J, with 14 bases in the middle. The CDR3 is 11 residues long. CDR1 DFQATT and CDR2 SNEGSKA come from the germline V gene (reference sequence). The CDR3 sequence is CSADAGNKQYF. CDR3 DNA sequence: TGCAGTGCGGATGCAGGGAACAAGCAGTACTTC.

In its sample, this clonotype was seen a few times. V is TRBV29-1 and J is TRBJ2-5; tentatively, D is TRBD1 (5 bases). The CDR3 spans 13 residues. The germline V and J ends were trimmed by 7 bases and 4 bases, with 16 bases remaining between them. The germline gives CDR1 SQVTM, CDR2 ANQGSEA. The CDR3 bases are TGCAGCGGGTGGCAGGGATACGGAGAGACCCAGTACTTC. This gives the protein CSGWQGYGETQYF.

This chain connects TRBV5-5 to TRBJ2-1, with D possibly being TRBD1 (6 bases). The length of the CDR3 is 15 residues. Germline CDR1 is SGHKS and CDR2 is YYEKEE (reference sequence). The CDR3: CVSSLVQGRYNEQFF. The CDR3 nucleotides read TGTGTCAGTAGCTTGGTGCAGGGGCGGTACAATGAGCAGTTCTTC.

The V call is TRBV24-1, the J call TRBJ2-2; D possibly uses TRBD1 or TRBD2 (6 bases each). Trimming removed 11 bases from V and 5 bases from J, with 17 bases in between. The CDR3 runs to 14 residues. Germline CDR1 reads KGHDR; CDR2 reads SFDVKD. The DNA for the CDR3 is TGTGCCATCAGGGGAGGACGGGGAACCGGGGAGCTGTTTTTT. It specifies CAIRGGRGTGELFF.

As regards this clonotype: The junction and the germline gene differ at one end; a read error may be behind it. The rearrangement links TRBV20-1 to TRBJ1-5; D gene unclear. There are 13 residues in the CDR3. Germline CDR1 DFQATT, CDR2 SNEGSKA (reference sequence). The CDR3 here is CSADQSSSQPLHF. CDR3 DNA: TGCAGTGCTGACCAATCTAGCAGTCAGCCCCTGCATTTT.

The rearrangement joins TRBV29-1 to TRBJ2-1, with 10 bases aligning to TRBD2. V was pared by 7 bases and J by 14 bases, with 17 bases of the junction left unmatched. CDR1 SQVTM and CDR2 ANQGSEA come from the germline V gene. CDR3 length equals 14 residues. Here the CDR3 DNA reads TGCAGCGGCCAAATGAATGGGCTAGCGGGAGAAGAGTTCTTC. Translating gives CSGQMNGLAGEEFF.

To note about this clonotype: Its ends do not fully match the called genes, so a read error is possible. The gene calls are TRBV6-5 and TRBJ2-6; D is perhaps TRBD1 (5 bases). Germline CDR1 reads MNHEY; CDR2 reads SVGAGI. The CDR3 loop spans 14 amino acids. In DNA form, the CDR3 reads TGTGCTAGCATGGGCCTCTCTGGGGCCAACTTCCTGACTTTC. It translates to CASMGLSGANFLTF.

The chain employs TRBV6-1 and TRBJ2-3; D gene unclear. The V gene lost 5 bases and the J gene lost 0 bases, with 6 bases spanning the gap. Germline CDR1 is MNHNS and CDR2 is SASEGT. The CDR3 runs 13 residues. CDR3 residues: CASSQPSTDTQYF. In DNA form, the CDR3 reads TGTGCCAGCAGTCAACCCAGCACAGATACGCAGTATTTT.

This clonotype was seen once. The CDR3 ends on some other residue instead of the conserved phenylalanine or tryptophan, so this is likely a read error. The rearrangement uses TRBV20-1 and TRBJ2-2; 9 positions match TRBD1. The CDR3 runs to 14 residues. Per the germline V gene, CDR1 is DFQATT and CDR2 is SNEGSKA (reference sequence). CDR3 sequence: CSASRTGDTGELFL. The CDR3 bases are TGCAGTGCTAGCCGGACAGGGGACACTGGGGAGCTGTTTCTT.

The chain uses TRBV20-1 and TRBJ2-3; D remains ambiguous. V lost 1 base to trimming and J lost 6 bases, with 8 bases between them. Germline V gives CDR1 DFQATT, CDR2 SNEGSKA (reference sequence). The CDR3 contains 12 residues. CDR3 sequence: CSARGVADTQYF. The DNA for the CDR3 is TGCAGTGCTAGAGGAGTCGCGGATACGCAGTATTTT.

About this clonotype itself: A much larger clonotype is one base distant, so this may be a read error. The rearrangement links TRBV7-8 to TRBJ2-7, with 12 bases aligning to TRBD2. The ends lost 0 bases at V and 8 bases at J; junction bases unmatched: 11. There are 17 residues in the CDR3. Per germline, CDR1 SGHVS and CDR2 FQNEAQ. DNA of the CDR3: TGTGCCAGCAGCTTAGCCGCTCAAGGACTAGCGGGGTACAAGCAGTACTTC. It is translated as CASSLAAQGLAGYKQYF.

The chain carries TRBV11-3 and TRBJ2-7; 12 bases agree with TRBD1. Germline V gives CDR1 SGHNT, CDR2 YENEEA. V lost 7 bases and J lost 13; bases outside the gene matches: 17. CDR3 size: 15 residues. CDR3 residues: CASTPLGQGAREYYF. DNA for the CDR3: TGTGCCAGCACCCCCCTGGGACAGGGGGCTCGGGAGTACTACTTC.

As regards this clonotype: Given the absence of the conserved phenylalanine or tryptophan at the CDR3 end, a read error is likely. V is TRBV20-1 and J is TRBJ2-4; weak D call: TRBD1 (6 bases). Germline V gene sequence: CDR1 DFQATT, CDR2 SNEGSKA (reference sequence). The CDR3 has 19 amino acids. CDR3 DNA: TGCTGTGCTGGCGGAGTGGCTAGCTTCCAAAGGGGGGCCAAAAACATTCAGTACATC. It specifies CCAGGVASFQRGAKNIQYI.

CDR3 sequence: CSASPSNRVEYEQYF. CDR3 bases: TGCAGTGCTAGTCCCTCAAACAGGGTAGAGTACGAGCAGTACTTC. The chain links TRBV20-1 to TRBJ2-7; D possibly corresponds to TRBD1 (6 bases). The CDR3 is 15 residues long. Trimming took 3 bases from V and 4 from J, leaving 19 bases between them. CDR1 and CDR2 (germline): DFQATT, SNEGSKA (reference sequence).